This T cell receptor (beta chain) appears in the sequencing data of a study of T cells in tumors after PD-1 blockade. In this sample, this clone turned up once. The CDR3 loop spans 19 amino acids. Per germline, CDR1 MNHNS and CDR2 SASEGT. The J segment lost 2 bases and the V segment lost 1 base, leaving 13 bases of the junction unmatched. The repertoire was sequenced with immunoSEQ multiplex PCR; TCRdb's copy has only in-frame clones and lacks some. The sample carries about 60,000 clones, around 67% recorded once. Sequencing used PBMCs, obtained after anti-PD-1 treatment. The J gene is TRBJ2-3, the V gene TRBV6-1, with TRBD2 identical over 9 bases. The receptor comes from a human donor with basal cell carcinoma. The CDR3: CASSEGGRGGIFYTDTQYF. As DNA, the CDR3 is TGTGCCAGCAGTGAAGGAGGGCGGGGGGGCATTTTTTACACAGATACGCAGTATTTT.